The next 2 T cell receptor beta chains were all read from a single sample in a study of beta chain features in type 1 diabetes. The whole isolated RNA underwent reverse transcription, so sequencing captured expressed TCRB transcripts. TCRdb's copy holds only in-frame clones and misses some; the assay was immunoSEQ multiplex PCR. Of 120,000 to 150,000 clones in the sample, 6.9% were seen once. Sequenced material: central memory CD4+ T cells from blood. Every receptor here comes from a woman under 40 in good health.

The chain carries TRBV11-2 and TRBJ2-7; D call uncertain. Deletions cut 1 base from V and 3 bases from J, with 16 bases between. The CDR3 totals 16 residues. From germline, CDR1 is SGHAT and CDR2 FQNNGV. The CDR3 spells CASSLVASRPVYEQYF. The CDR3 region has the DNA TGTGCCAGCAGCTTAGTAGCCTCTCGACCGGTCTACGAGCAGTACTTC.

The chain has TRBV30 and TRBJ2-7; D is unclear. Germline CDR1 GTSNPN, CDR2 SVGIG (reference sequence). The CDR3 is made up of 14 amino acids. V shed 1 base and J shed 0 bases, with 10 bases lying between them. The CDR3 coding sequence is TGTGCCTGGAGTGAAACAGAGATCTCCTACGAGCAGTACTTC. Its translation: CAWSETEISYEQYF.